These 27 T cell receptor beta chains originate from one sample sequenced in a study of early T cells in non-severe SARS-CoV-2 infection. MiXCR, run by TCRdb on the 5' RACE reads, gives a single entry per CDR3 protein. The sample has some 83,000 distinct CDR3 sequences; about 10% are singletons. The sequences come from whole blood, collected at baseline. The source is an adult who was a healthcare worker with PCR-confirmed SARS-CoV-2 infection or an uninfected control (not recorded which).

This clonotype showed up just a few times. The chain is built from TRBV10-3 and TRBJ2-1; no clear D gene. Germline-derived CDR1 and CDR2 are ENHRY and SYGVKD. The CDR3 is 13 residues long. V lost 2 bases, J lost 5 bases, and 7 bases lay in between. CDR3 residues: CAISEVLHNEQFF. In nucleotides, the CDR3 is TGTGCCATCAGTGAGGTGCTTCACAATGAGCAGTTCTTC.

This clonotype has ten or more counts. J is TRBJ1-1 and V is TRBV5-1, with 7 bases lining up with TRBD1. After removal of 5 bases from V and 7 bases from J, the junction contained 14 bases not matched to a gene. CDR1 and CDR2 (germline): SGHRS, YFSETQ. The CDR3 extends over 15 amino acids. CDR3: CASRPPTGQVNEAFF. The CDR3 coding sequence is TGCGCCAGCAGACCTCCGACTGGACAGGTGAATGAAGCTTTCTTT. Together with reference TRBV5-1 and TRBJ1-1, the CDR3 gives the full variable domain: KAGVTQTPRYLIKTRGQQVTLSCSPISGHRSVSWYQQTPGQGLQFLFEYFSETQRNKGNFPGRFSGRQFSNSRSEMNVSTLELGDSALYLCASRPPTGQVNEAFFGQGTRLTVV.

This clonotype has only a few counts. The chain links TRBV9 to TRBJ2-6; D is ambiguous. Germline CDR1 reads SGDLS; CDR2 reads YYNGEE. The CDR3 totals 15 residues. V was clipped by 4 bases and J by 0 bases, with 8 bases between them. CDR3 coding DNA: TGTGCCAGCAGCTCATACACCTCTGGGGCCAACGTCCTGACTTTC. Translated: CASSSYTSGANVLTF.

The chain links TRBV7-8 to TRBJ1-1, with D possibly being TRBD1 (5 bases). Germline assignment: CDR1 SGHVS and CDR2 FQNEAQ. This CDR3 contains 15 residues. The V end was cut by 2 bases, the J end by 4 bases, with 14 bases between. The CDR3: CASSLMGLGGTEAFF. CDR3 in DNA: TGTGCCAGCAGCTTAATGGGTCTTGGGGGCACTGAAGCTTTCTTT.

This chain uses TRBV11-3 with TRBJ2-3; D might be TRBD2 (6 bases). CDR1 is SGHNT, CDR2 YENEEA, per germline. Trimming stripped 3 bases from V and 14 bases from J, with 15 bases between. The CDR3 loop spans 12 amino acids. The DNA for the CDR3 is TGTGCCAGCAGCTTTTGGGACTCCCATCTGTATTTT. Its protein is CASSFWDSHLYF.

This clonotype occurred many times. The chain joins TRBV10-3 to TRBJ2-3, with D perhaps TRBD1 (6 bases). V was clipped by 0 bases and J by 5 bases, with 18 bases between them. The CDR3 is 17 amino acids. CDR1 and CDR2 from the germline V gene are ENHRY and SYGVKD. CDR3 in DNA: TGTGCCATCAGTGAGTCCCAGGGGTCCCCGTTGGTAGATACGCAGTATTTT. Amino acids: CAISESQGSPLVDTQYF.

The chain is built from TRBV7-3 and TRBJ2-1; TRBD2 aligns across 8 bases. CDR1 and CDR2 (germline): SGHTA, FQGTGA. The length of the CDR3 is 13 residues. Trimming cost V 7 bases and J 9 bases; bases outside gene matches: 8. The DNA of the CDR3 is TGTGCCAGCACCTCGTCCACTAGCGGTGAGCAGTTCTTC. Residues: CASTSSTSGEQFF.

This clonotype has just a few counts. This chain joins TRBV28 and TRBJ2-7, with TRBD2 as a possible D gene (5 bases). The CDR3 spans 11 residues. V lost 8 bases to trimming and J lost 3 bases, with 8 bases between them. Per germline, CDR1 MDHEN and CDR2 SYDVKM. The CDR3 spells CASGSGYEQYF. CDR3 DNA sequence: TGTGCCAGCGGGAGCGGCTACGAGCAGTACTTC.

This clonotype was counted ten times or more. The chain links TRBV12-3 or TRBV12-4 to TRBJ2-7; weak D call: TRBD2 (5 bases). This CDR3 comprises 13 residues. V was cut by 7 bases and J by 2 bases, with 12 bases left in between. The CDR3: CASIVDGAYEQYF. The DNA for the CDR3 is TGTGCCAGCATCGTCGACGGGGCCTACGAGCAGTACTTC.

V and J are TRBV5-6 and TRBJ2-4; no clear D. The V end lost 2 bases, the J end lost 7 bases, and 10 bases lay between the germline ends. CDR1 SGHDT and CDR2 YYEEEE come from the germline V gene. The CDR3 sequence is 13 residues long. In DNA, the CDR3 is TGTGCCAGCAGCTTTTCGGTTATGAACATTCAGTACTTC. Translated: CASSFSVMNIQYF.

The gene calls are TRBV27 and TRBJ1-1, with D possibly TRBD1 on 5 matching bases. Germline V gene lookup returns CDR1 MNHEY and CDR2 SMNVEV (reference sequence). V dropped 3 bases and J dropped 6 bases, with 14 bases sitting between them. The CDR3 is 14 amino acids. The CDR3, as DNA: TGTGCCAGCAGTTTGCTTAGGGACTCTGCTGAAGCTTTCTTT. Protein product: CASSLLRDSAEAFF.

The rearrangement uses TRBV6-5 and TRBJ2-1; 9 nucleotides align to TRBD2. Germline loops: CDR1 MNHEY, CDR2 SVGAGI. This CDR3 is 14 amino acids long. J gave up 6 bases and V 6 bases, and 6 bases lay outside the gene matches. The chain's CDR3 is CASRRAGGGNEQFF. The CDR3 DNA follows: TGTGCCAGCAGGCGAGCGGGAGGAGGCAATGAGCAGTTCTTC.

The table lists this clonotype with many counts. The chain recombines TRBV7-6 with TRBJ2-2, with 7 bases fitting TRBD1. From germline, CDR1 is SGHVS and CDR2 FNYEAQ. The CDR3 consists of 15 residues. V shed 5 bases and J 4 bases; nucleotides not matched to a gene: 7. CDR3 nucleotides: TGTGCCAGCAGCCTAAGGACAGGTGGCACCGGGGAGCTGTTTTTT. This codes for CASSLRTGGTGELFF.

This clonotype was seen only a few times. The chain has TRBV11-2 and TRBJ2-1, with D possibly TRBD2 on 6 matching bases. Germline V gene sequence: CDR1 SGHAT, CDR2 FQNNGV. The length of the CDR3 is 14 residues. V lost 3 bases and J lost 3, with 9 bases in between. DNA of the CDR3: TGTGCCAGCAGCTTCGGGGGATACTACAATGAGCAGTTCTTC. This gives the protein CASSFGGYYNEQFF.

At least ten counts were recorded for this clonotype. This chain links TRBV30 with TRBJ2-3, with a weak D call TRBD2 (6 bases). V lost 8 bases and J 2 bases, leaving 17 bases between the germline ends. The CDR3 has 14 residues. Germline CDR1 and CDR2: GTSNPN and SVGIG (reference sequence). The CDR3 DNA sequence: TGTGCCCACCGGCGGAGGGGCTCCACAGATACGCAGTATTTT. Amino acid sequence: CAHRRRGSTDTQYF.

This clonotype occurred a few times. The chain uses TRBV6-1 and TRBJ2-7, with 7 bases fitting TRBD1. This CDR3 comprises 14 residues. With 7 bases clipped from V and 0 bases from J, the junction kept 6 bases outside the gene matches. Germline CDR1 MNHNS, CDR2 SASEGT. The CDR3 DNA reads TGTGCCAGCAATAGGGGGCCGAGCTCCTACGAGCAGTACTTC. Amino acid sequence: CASNRGPSSYEQYF.

A few counts support this clonotype. The genes are TRBV6-2 or TRBV6-3 and TRBJ2-3; the match to TRBD2 covers 8 bases. CDR3 length: 16 amino acids. Unmatched junction bases numbered 10, after V lost 4 bases and J lost 4 bases. Per the germline V gene, CDR1 is MNHEY and CDR2 is SVGEGT. Here the CDR3 DNA reads TGTGCCAGCAGTTCCAGATGGCGGGAGGATTCAGATACGCAGTATTTT. This translates into CASSSRWREDSDTQYF.

The gene calls are TRBV2 and TRBJ1-4; D gene ambiguous. CDR1 and CDR2 (germline): SNHLY, FYNNEI. The CDR3 consists of 13 residues. Trimming pared 4 bases from V and 8 bases from J, leaving 11 bases between. This CDR3 is CASSVVRGEKLFF. CDR3 bases: TGTGCCAGCAGTGTGGTGCGAGGGGAAAAACTGTTTTTT.

This clonotype showed up many times. The rearrangement joins TRBV5-6 to TRBJ1-2; a possible D gene is TRBD1 (6 bases). Germline CDR1 SGHDT, CDR2 YYEEEE. CDR3 length equals 15 residues. Trimming pared 4 bases from V and 3 bases from J, leaving 16 bases between. CDR3 in amino acids: CASSPGGRGDYGYTF. In DNA, the CDR3 is TGTGCCAGCAGCCCCGGGGGCCGAGGAGACTATGGCTACACCTTC.

The chain links TRBV5-4 to TRBJ1-2; D is ambiguous. CDR3 length: 16 residues. V lost 3 bases and J 3 bases, leaving 18 bases between the germline ends. Per the germline V gene, CDR1 is SGHNT and CDR2 is YYREEE (reference sequence). CDR3 coding DNA: TGTGCCAGCAGCTGGGGAGCGAGTAGGGAGGACTATGGCTACACCTTC. Protein: CASSWGASREDYGYTF.

The genes are TRBV7-2 and TRBJ2-7; possibly TRBD2 for D (6 bases). Per germline, CDR1 SGHTA and CDR2 FQGNSA. The CDR3 totals 16 residues. Trimming took 2 bases from V and 4 from J, leaving 18 bases between them. The CDR3 is CASSLMGGTTRYEQYF. CDR3 nucleotides: TGTGCCAGCAGCTTAATGGGGGGAACGACGAGGTACGAGCAGTACTTC.

This clonotype has only a few counts. CDR3 sequence (DNA): TGTGCCAGTAGTACCCGACGTAGCTCCTACGAGCAGTACTTC. Translated: CASSTRRSSYEQYF. The chain couples TRBV19 to TRBJ2-7; D is unclear. Trimming left V 4 bases short and J 0 bases short, with 10 bases between. CDR1 and CDR2 (germline): LNHDA, SQIVND (reference sequence). This CDR3 comprises 14 residues.

This clonotype occurred many times. The V call is TRBV20-1, the J call TRBJ1-5; a weak D match, TRBD1 (5 bases). The V and J ends lost 0 bases and 5 bases respectively, with 11 bases between them. CDR1 is DFQATT and CDR2 is SNEGSKA in the germline V gene (reference sequence). This CDR3 is 14 amino acids long. As DNA, the CDR3 is TGCAGTGCTAGAGATTGGGAAGGGGATCAGCCCCAGCATTTT. Translated, it gives CSARDWEGDQPQHF.

This clonotype was seen only a few times. The J gene is TRBJ2-7, the V gene TRBV5-5; weak D call: TRBD2 (5 bases). There are 14 residues in the CDR3. Between the trimmed V and J ends, which lost 1 base and 7 bases, there was a span of 15 bases. The germline V gene encodes CDR1 SGHKS and CDR2 YYEKEE (reference sequence). The CDR3 nucleotides read TGTGCCAGCAGCTTGAGTACTAGTTCGGGTGAGCAGTACTTC. The encoded protein is CASSLSTSSGEQYF.

This clonotype has more than one count but fewer than ten. V and J are TRBV28 and TRBJ1-5, with TRBD1 matching over 8 bases. V trimming: 5 bases; J trimming: 5 bases; junction bases outside the gene matches: 2. CDR1 MDHEN and CDR2 SYDVKM come from the germline V gene. CDR3 length: 13 amino acids. The CDR3 DNA sequence: TGTGCCAGCAGTCTGACAGGGGATCAGCCCCAGCATTTT. This codes for CASSLTGDQPQHF.

This clonotype was counted many times. The chain has TRBV18 and TRBJ1-6; possibly TRBD1 for D (5 bases). The CDR3 sequence is 20 residues long. From germline, CDR1 is KGHSH and CDR2 LQKENI. The V gene lost 6 bases and the J gene lost 0 bases, with 24 bases spanning the gap. CDR3 loop: CASSPDRAGPTSSYNSPLHF. CDR3 DNA: TGTGCCAGCTCCCCAGACAGAGCTGGTCCGACGAGCTCCTATAATTCACCCCTCCACTTT.

The chain couples TRBV5-1 to TRBJ2-5; D is perhaps TRBD1 (5 bases). The germline gives CDR1 SGHRS, CDR2 YFSETQ. Deletions cut 3 bases from V and 5 bases from J, with 11 bases between. The CDR3 length is 13 residues. CDR3 residues: CASSSRTKETQYF. CDR3 in DNA: TGCGCCAGCAGCTCCCGGACAAAGGAGACCCAGTACTTC. Full variable domain (remainder filled in from reference TRBV5-1 and TRBJ2-5): KAGVTQTPRYLIKTRGQQVTLSCSPISGHRSVSWYQQTPGQGLQFLFEYFSETQRNKGNFPGRFSGRQFSNSRSEMNVSTLELGDSALYLCASSSRTKETQYFGPGTRLLVL.